The clone carrying this T cell receptor beta chain was picked up one time. The same CDR3 can be traced to other DNA sequences in this sample. The source of the sample is a study of cytomegalovirus exposure and HLA in healthy donors. Study in general: Around 190 million T cells yielded about 120 million unique TCR beta sequences, as an earlier analysis found. A preliminary data release comprised roughly 85 million unique TCRs obtained from HLA-typed donors.

The length of the CDR3 is 15 residues. Germline CDR1 and CDR2: MNHEY and SVGAGI. The junction had 7 bases not matched to a gene; V was cut back by 5 bases and J by 4 bases. The PCR contained 60 Vbeta and 13 Jbeta primers. Using immunoSEQ multiplex PCR, the repertoire was profiled, and TCRdb retains in-frame clones only, with some absent. Found here are about 52,000 clones, 72% of them singletons; the top ten hold more than 9%. This chain links TRBV6-5 with TRBJ2-1; TRBD1 matches 8 bases. This sequence was found in a woman aged 45 to 65 in good health and CMV-seronegative. The specimen sequenced was PBMCs. CDR3 in DNA: TGTGCCAGCAGTCCCGGGACAGGCGCTTACAATGAGCAGTTCTTC. Encoded protein: CASSPGTGAYNEQFF.